This T cell receptor beta chain was sequenced for a study of blood T cell repertoires in COVID-19 (dated by TCRdb to 2020 to 2022). Regarding the study in general: The collaborator samples originated in the United States, Italy and Spain and spanned the acute and convalescent phases of COVID-19. The prospective study material was composed of cDNA or gDNA derived from T cells, B-cell-depleted T cells, or PBMCs. Subjects who had been exposed to COVID-19, were actively infected with it, or had recovered from it provided the deeply sampled blood TCRbeta repertoires that made up the dataset. A freely available public database, intended as a resource for researchers studying the immune response to SARS-CoV-2, is where the repertoires were released. The samples were drawn from two sources: the first 160 participants of the ongoing ImmuneRACE study, and about 1,300 subjects contributed by 6 global collaborators. Nearly every sample came with metadata listing a de-identified subject ID, COVID-19 status, age in years and sex. Where available, HLA class I and class II types were taken from metadata supplied by the sample provider and were not determined by assay-based typing.

The junction carries 19 bases between V and J, which are trimmed by 3 bases and 5 bases respectively. From a lookup of the germline V gene (reference sequence), CDR1 and CDR2 are DFQATT and SNEGSKA. Its CDR3 holds 15 amino acids, cysteine through phenylalanine. Only CDR3 DNA remains: 45 bases, in frame from the first base. This clone has only one observation. Its antigen has not been determined. Base qualities were left out, and no much larger clone turns up one base away. TCRbeta CDR3 regions were amplified from genomic DNA by means of the immunoSEQ Assay, a bias-controlled multiplex PCR. The source study handled its data this way. The number of nucleated cells in each sample was estimated by amplification of reference gene primers within the assay. To quantify the absolute abundance of each unique TCRbeta CDR3 rearrangement, sequence reads were collapsed and filtered. For each sample, productive Simpson clonality was calculated as the square root of Simpson's diversity index across productive rearrangements. Here the immuneACCESS table is served through TCRdb, limited to in-frame sequences with V and J called. Missing clones are a known gap in these copies; in checked studies unresolved V genes cover under half, and the rest lacks a known reason. D and trimming come from the DNA, and the V and J calls and clone size come from that table. For this sample the table gives 70,000 to 95,000 clones, of which around 82% were detected only once. The top ten clones comprise around 34% of the sample.

In Seattle, one collaborating source enrolled patients while the infection was active and tracked those patients longitudinally over the course of disease. Collaborating institutions collected whole blood in K2EDTA tubes following their own protocols. Collaborator samples were shipped for TCRbeta analysis as frozen whole blood, isolated PBMCs, or DNA extracted from either sample type. Results the study describes overall, beyond this receptor: The quantity of clinical and demographic metadata differed by source and by participant and was supplied without curation.

The chain was built from TRBV20-1 and TRBJ2-5; TRBD2 is possibly the D segment (7 matching bases). This receptor was taken from a man aged 55-75 years with COVID-19, enrolled during active disease. The sequencing sample was made of peripheral blood. The DNA sequence follows: TGCAGTGCTAGTTGGGAACTAGCGCAGGGGGAGACCCAGTACTTC. Its translation is CSASWELAQGETQYF.